In its sample, the clone carrying this T cell receptor (beta chain) was seen many times. The antigen is undetermined. Primers: 60 Vbeta forward and 13 Jbeta reverse. Method: immunoSEQ multiplex PCR; TCRdb's copy keeps in-frame clones and lacks some. The sample contains tens of thousands of clones, roughly 80% of which appear only once. The data were taken from a study of cytomegalovirus exposure and HLA in healthy donors. Whole-study findings and limits: The authors later found TCR association rates varying by HLA locus, with DRB1 most and HLA-C fewest. The likely explanation for a cluster of highly shared sequence variants was sequencing artifact.

CDR3 size: 14 residues. The V and J ends lost 2 bases and 4 bases respectively, with 14 bases between them. Germline CDR1 reads SQVTM; CDR2 reads ANQGSEA. This clonotype was obtained from a man aged 35 to 55 in good health and CMV-seronegative. Source material: PBMCs. The chain carries TRBV29-1 and TRBJ1-2; D is unclear. The CDR3: CSVERRLASYGYTF. In DNA form, the CDR3 reads TGCAGCGTTGAACGTCGATTGGCCAGCTATGGCTACACCTTC.